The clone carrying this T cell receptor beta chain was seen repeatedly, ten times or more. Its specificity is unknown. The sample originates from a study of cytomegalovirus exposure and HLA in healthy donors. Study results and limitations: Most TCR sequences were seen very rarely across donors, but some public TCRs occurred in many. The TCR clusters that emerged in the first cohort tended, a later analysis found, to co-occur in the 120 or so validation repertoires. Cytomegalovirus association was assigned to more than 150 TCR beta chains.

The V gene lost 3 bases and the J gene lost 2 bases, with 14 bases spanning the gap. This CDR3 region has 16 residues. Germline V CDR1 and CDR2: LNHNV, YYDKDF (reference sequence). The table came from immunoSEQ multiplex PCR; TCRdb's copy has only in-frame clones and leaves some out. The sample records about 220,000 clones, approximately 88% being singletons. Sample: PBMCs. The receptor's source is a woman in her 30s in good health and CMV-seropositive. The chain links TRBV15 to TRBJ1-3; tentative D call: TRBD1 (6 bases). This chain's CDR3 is CATSSGRGRAGNTIYF. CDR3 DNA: TGTGCCACCAGCAGCGGGAGGGGGAGAGCTGGAAACACCATATATTTT.